This entry is about one T cell receptor beta chain. Its matching antigen is unknown. Terminally differentiated effector memory CD45RA+ cells were excluded from the naive CD8 cells, which were CD45RO-negative and positively selected for CCR7. Method: immunoSEQ multiplex PCR; TCRdb's copy keeps in-frame clones and lacks some. The repertoire includes hundreds of thousands of clones, around 95% of them detected once, and around 0.11% sits in the top ten. The data derive from a study of shared clonotypes between healthy human individuals. Whole-study results and caveats: Larger estimated richness was generally seen in naive subsets than in memory subsets.

Per the germline V gene, CDR1 is SGDLS and CDR2 is YYNGEE. CDR3 size: 16 residues. Deletions cut 0 bases from V and 2 bases from J, with 14 bases between. Sequenced sample: naive CD8+ T cells sorted from blood. The clonotype comes from a woman in her 30s in good health. The chain employs TRBV9 and TRBJ2-5; D gene unclear. Here the CDR3 DNA reads TGTGCCAGCAGCGTAGAGTGGGAACCCTCTCAAGAGACCCAGTACTTC. Translation: CASSVEWEPSQETQYF.